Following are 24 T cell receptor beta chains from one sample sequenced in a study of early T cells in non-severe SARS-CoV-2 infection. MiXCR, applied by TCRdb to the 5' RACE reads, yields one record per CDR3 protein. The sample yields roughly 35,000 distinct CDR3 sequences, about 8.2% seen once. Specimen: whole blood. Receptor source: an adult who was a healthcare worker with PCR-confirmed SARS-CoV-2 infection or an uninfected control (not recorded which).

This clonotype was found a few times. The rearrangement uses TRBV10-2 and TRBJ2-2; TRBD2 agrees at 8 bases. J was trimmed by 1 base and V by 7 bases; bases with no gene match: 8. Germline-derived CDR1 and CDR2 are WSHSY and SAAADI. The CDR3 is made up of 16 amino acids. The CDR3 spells CASIRGGFMNTGELFF. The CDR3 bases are TGCGCCAGCATCCGGGGGGGGTTTATGAACACCGGGGAGCTGTTTTTT.

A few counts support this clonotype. CDR3 in amino acids: CASTSGAETQYF. Written as DNA, the CDR3 is TGTGCCAGCACCTCTGGGGCGGAGACCCAGTACTTC. The chain recombines TRBV28 with TRBJ2-5, with D tentatively TRBD1 (5 bases). The CDR3 consists of 12 residues. CDR1 and CDR2 from the germline V gene are MDHEN and SYDVKM. V lost 7 bases, J lost 5 bases, and 11 bases lay in between.

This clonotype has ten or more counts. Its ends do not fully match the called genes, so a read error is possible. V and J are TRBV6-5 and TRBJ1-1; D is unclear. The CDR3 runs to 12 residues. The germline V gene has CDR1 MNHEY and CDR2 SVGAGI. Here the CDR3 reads CASRSAVAEVFF. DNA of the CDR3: TGTGCCAGCAGAAGCGCGGTGGCTGAAGTTTTCTTT.

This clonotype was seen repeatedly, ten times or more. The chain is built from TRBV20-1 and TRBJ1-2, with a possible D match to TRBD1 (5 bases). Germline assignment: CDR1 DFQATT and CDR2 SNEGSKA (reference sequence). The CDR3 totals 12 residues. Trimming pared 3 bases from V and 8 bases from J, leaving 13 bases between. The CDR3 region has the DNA TGCAGTGCTAGCCTCCGGGGCGGAGGCTACACCTTC. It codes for CSASLRGGGYTF.

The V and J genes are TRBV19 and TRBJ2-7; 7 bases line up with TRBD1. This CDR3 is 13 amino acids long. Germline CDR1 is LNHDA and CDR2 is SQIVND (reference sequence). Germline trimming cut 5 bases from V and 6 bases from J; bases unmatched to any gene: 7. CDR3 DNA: TGTGCCAGTAGTTTTCCGACAGGGCGCGAGCAGTACTTC. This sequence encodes CASSFPTGREQYF.

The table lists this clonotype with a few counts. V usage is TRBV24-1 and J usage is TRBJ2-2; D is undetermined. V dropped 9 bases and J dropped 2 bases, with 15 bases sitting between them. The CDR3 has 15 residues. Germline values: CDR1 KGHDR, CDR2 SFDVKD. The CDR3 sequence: CATGPSLSNTGELFF. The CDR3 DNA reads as TGTGCCACCGGTCCGTCGCTCTCAAACACCGGGGAGCTGTTTTTT.

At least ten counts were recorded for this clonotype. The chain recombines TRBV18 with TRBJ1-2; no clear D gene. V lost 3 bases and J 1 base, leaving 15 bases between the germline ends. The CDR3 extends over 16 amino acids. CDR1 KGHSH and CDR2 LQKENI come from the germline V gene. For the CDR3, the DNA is TGTGCCAGCTCACCCCCCCGGGAGAGCCTTAACTATGGCTACACCTTC. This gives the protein CASSPPRESLNYGYTF.

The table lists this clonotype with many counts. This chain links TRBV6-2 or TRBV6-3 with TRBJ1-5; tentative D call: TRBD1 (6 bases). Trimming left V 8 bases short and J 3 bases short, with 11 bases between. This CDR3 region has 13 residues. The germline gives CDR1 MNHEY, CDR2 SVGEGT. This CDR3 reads CASRPGANQPQHF. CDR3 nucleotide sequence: TGTGCCAGCCGGCCAGGGGCCAATCAGCCCCAGCATTTT.

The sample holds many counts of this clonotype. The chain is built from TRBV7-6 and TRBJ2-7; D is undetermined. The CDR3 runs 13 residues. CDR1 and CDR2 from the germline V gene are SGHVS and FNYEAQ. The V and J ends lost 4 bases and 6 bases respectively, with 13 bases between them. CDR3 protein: CASSSRSTAEQYF. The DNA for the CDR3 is TGTGCCAGCAGCTCCCGATCCACCGCCGAGCAGTACTTC.

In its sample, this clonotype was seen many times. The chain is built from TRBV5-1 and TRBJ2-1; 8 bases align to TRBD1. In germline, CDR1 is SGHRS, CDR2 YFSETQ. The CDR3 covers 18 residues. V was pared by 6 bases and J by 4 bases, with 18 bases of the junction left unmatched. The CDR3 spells CASTPRDRLPSLYNEQFF. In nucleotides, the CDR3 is TGCGCCAGCACTCCCCGGGACAGGCTCCCTAGCCTATACAATGAGCAGTTCTTC.

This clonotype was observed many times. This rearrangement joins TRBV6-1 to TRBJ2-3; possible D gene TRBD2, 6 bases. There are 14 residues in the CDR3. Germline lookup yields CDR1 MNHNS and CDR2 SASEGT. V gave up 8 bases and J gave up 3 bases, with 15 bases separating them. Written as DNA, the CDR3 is TGTGCCAGCTCTCTAGCGACTGGGACAGATACGCAGTATTTT. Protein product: CASSLATGTDTQYF.

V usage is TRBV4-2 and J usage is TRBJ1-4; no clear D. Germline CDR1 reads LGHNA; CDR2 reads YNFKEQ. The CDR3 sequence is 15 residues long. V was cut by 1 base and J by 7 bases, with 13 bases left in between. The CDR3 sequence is CASSQATGRAEKLFF. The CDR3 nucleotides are TGTGCCAGCAGCCAAGCGACGGGAAGGGCTGAAAAACTGTTTTTT.

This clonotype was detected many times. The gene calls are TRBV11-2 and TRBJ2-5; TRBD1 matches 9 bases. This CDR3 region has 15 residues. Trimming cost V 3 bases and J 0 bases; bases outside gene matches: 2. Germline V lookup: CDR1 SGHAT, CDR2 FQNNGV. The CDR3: CASSFGTGNQETQYF. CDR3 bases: TGTGCCAGCAGCTTTGGGACAGGGAACCAAGAGACCCAGTACTTC. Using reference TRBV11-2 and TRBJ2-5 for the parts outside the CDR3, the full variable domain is EAGVAQSPRYKIIEKRQSVAFWCNPISGHATLYWYQQILGQGPKLLIQFQNNGVVDDSQLPKDRFSAERLKGVDSTLKIQPAKLEDSAVYLCASSFGTGNQETQYFGPGTRLLVL.

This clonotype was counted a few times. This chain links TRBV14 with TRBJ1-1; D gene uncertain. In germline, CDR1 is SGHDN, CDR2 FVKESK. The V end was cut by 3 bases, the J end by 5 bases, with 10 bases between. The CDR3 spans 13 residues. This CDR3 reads CASSQEERTEAFF. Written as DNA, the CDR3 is TGTGCCAGCAGCCAGGAGGAAAGGACTGAAGCTTTCTTT.

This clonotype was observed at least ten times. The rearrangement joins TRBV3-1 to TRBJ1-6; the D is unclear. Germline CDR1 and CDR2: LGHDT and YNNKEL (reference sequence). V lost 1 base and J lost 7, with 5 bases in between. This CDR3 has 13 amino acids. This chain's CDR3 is CASSQAANSPLHF. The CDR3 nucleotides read TGTGCCAGCAGCCAAGCCGCAAATTCACCCCTCCACTTT.

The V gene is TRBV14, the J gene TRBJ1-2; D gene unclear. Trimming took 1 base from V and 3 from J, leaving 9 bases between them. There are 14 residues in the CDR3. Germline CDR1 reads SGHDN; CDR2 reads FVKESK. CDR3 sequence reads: CASSQGSWDYGYTF. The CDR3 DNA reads TGTGCCAGCAGCCAAGGGTCCTGGGACTATGGCTACACCTTC.

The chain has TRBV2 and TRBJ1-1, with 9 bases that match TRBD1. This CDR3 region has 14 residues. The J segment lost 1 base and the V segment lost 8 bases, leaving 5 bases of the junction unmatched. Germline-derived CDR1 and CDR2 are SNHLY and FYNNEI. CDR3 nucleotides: TGTGCCAGCTTTTACAGGGGGCGGAACACTGAAGCTTTCTTT. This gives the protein CASFYRGRNTEAFF.

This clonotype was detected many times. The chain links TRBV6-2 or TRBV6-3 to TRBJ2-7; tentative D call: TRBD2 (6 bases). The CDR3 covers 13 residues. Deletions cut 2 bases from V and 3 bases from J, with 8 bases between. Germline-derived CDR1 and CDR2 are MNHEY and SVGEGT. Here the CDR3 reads CASSYAGIYEQYF. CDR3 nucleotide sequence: TGTGCCAGCAGTTACGCGGGGATCTACGAGCAGTACTTC.

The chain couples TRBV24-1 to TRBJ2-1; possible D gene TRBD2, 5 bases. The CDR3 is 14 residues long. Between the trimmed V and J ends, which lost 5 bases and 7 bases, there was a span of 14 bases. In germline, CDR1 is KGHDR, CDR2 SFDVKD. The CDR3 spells CATSGGSEANEQFF. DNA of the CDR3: TGTGCCACCAGTGGAGGGTCCGAGGCGAATGAGCAGTTCTTC.

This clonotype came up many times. CDR3 DNA: TGTGCCAGCAGCCAAGAAAGAGGAAAAGCTTTCTTT. Protein sequence: CASSQERGKAFF. The chain joins TRBV28 to TRBJ1-1; unclear D gene. This CDR3 has 12 residues. Trimming removed 6 bases from V and 9 bases from J, with 14 bases in between. Germline V CDR1 and CDR2: MDHEN, SYDVKM. The complete variable domain, with remaining parts taken from reference TRBV28 and TRBJ1-1, reads DVKVTQSSRYLVKRTGEKVFLECVQDMDHENMFWYRQDPGLGLRLIYFSYDVKMKEKGDIPEGYSVSREKKERFSLILESASTNQTSMYLCASSQERGKAFFGQGTRLTVV.

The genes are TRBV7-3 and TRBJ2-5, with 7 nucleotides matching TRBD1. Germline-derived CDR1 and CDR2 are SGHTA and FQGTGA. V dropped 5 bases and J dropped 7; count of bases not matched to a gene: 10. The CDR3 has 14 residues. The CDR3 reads CASSETGAPGTQYF. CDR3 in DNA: TGTGCCAGCAGCGAAACAGGGGCCCCCGGGACCCAGTACTTC.

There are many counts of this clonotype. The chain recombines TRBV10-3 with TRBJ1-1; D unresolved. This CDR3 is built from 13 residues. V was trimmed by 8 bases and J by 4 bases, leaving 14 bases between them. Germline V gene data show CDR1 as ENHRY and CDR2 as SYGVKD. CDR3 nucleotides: TGTGCCATCGGAGCCCCCCGGGGCACTGAAGCTTTCTTT. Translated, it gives CAIGAPRGTEAFF.

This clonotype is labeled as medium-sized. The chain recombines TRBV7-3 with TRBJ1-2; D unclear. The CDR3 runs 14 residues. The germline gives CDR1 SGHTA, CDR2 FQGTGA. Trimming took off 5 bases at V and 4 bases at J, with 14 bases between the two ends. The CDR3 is CASSPPDGRYGYTF. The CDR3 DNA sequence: TGTGCCAGCAGCCCCCCGGACGGTCGCTATGGCTACACCTTC.

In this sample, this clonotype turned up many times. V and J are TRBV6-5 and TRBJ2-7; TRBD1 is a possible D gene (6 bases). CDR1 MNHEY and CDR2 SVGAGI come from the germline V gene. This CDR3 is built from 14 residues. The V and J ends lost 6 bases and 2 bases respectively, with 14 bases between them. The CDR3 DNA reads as TGTGCCAGCAGCCTTTTGGGGGCCACCTACGAGCAGTACTTC. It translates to CASSLLGATYEQYF.